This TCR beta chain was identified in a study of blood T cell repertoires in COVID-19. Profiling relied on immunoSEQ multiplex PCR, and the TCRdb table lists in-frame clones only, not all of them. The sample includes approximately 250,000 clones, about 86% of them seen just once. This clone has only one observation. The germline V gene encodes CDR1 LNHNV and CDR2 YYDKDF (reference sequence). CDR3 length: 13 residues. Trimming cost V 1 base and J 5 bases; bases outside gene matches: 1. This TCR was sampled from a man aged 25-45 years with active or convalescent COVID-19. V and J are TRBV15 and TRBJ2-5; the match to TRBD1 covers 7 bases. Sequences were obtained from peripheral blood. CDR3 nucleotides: TGTGCCACCAGCAGAGGACAGGGTGAGACCCAGTACTTC. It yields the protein CATSRGQGETQYF.